This T cell receptor (beta chain) was sequenced for a study of T-cell reconstitution after alpha-beta-depleted transplantation in children. Study results and caveats: At around two months after transplant, the alpha-beta T cells were reportedly derived from several hundred expanded clones that came from non-depleted graft cells. Most T-cell counts and diversity one year after the transplant came from T cells that were newly produced.

The CDR3 sequence is 18 residues long. With 6 bases clipped from V and 4 bases from J, the junction kept 15 bases outside the gene matches. Germline CDR1 SGHRS, CDR2 YFSETQ. Only a few counts were recorded for this clonotype. The antigen is not known. Unique molecular identifiers were used in preparing the TCRbeta library. TCRdb independently ran MiXCR on the PCR reads; one entry per CDR3 protein. The table records fewer than 550,000 distinct CDR3 sequences, around 10% of them present only once. The TCR comes from a female patient aged 2-9 years who had a stem cell transplant for aplastic anemia, so the T cells may come from the graft donor. The sequences come from PBMCs, mostly from graft donor cells, collected 180 days after TCRalphabeta/CD19-depleted stem cell transplant. This chain uses TRBV5-1 with TRBJ2-3; TRBD2 matches 12 bases. CDR3 DNA sequence: TGCGCCAGCAAATTCTGGACTAGCGGGATATACTGGGCAGATACGCAGTATTTT. Its translation is CASKFWTSGIYWADTQYF.